This T cell receptor beta chain was captured by sequencing in a study of blood T cell repertoires in COVID-19. Across the study: Sites across the United States, Italy and Spain contributed samples from acute and convalescent COVID-19.

Seattle-derived patients entered the study during active infection and were followed longitudinally. Germline lookup yields CDR1 KGHSH and CDR2 LQKENI. The CDR3 is made up of 14 amino acids. Trimming left V 4 bases short and J 2 bases short, with 12 bases between. Original processing methods: Amplification from reference gene primers served as the basis for estimated nucleated cell counts. This table comes from immunoSEQ multiplex PCR, and its TCRdb copy is limited to in-frame clones, with some not included. D and trimming come from the DNA, and the V and J calls and clone size come from that table. The sample yields about 170,000 clones, approximately 86% seen once.

The receptor comes from a woman at least 80 years old with COVID-19, enrolled during active disease. Sequencing used peripheral blood. V and J are TRBV18 and TRBJ2-7; D not resolved. The CDR3 DNA is TGTGCCAGCTCACGAGGCGGTAGCACCTACGAGCAGTACTTC. Translated: CASSRGGSTYEQYF.